The 23 T cell receptor beta chains in this list originate from one sample, sequenced in a study of regulatory T cells in long-lasting Graves disease. CDR3-region Arm-PCR and iRepertoire HTBI primers produced the TCR beta libraries. TCRdb called the multiplex PCR reads again in MiXCR, with one record for every CDR3 protein. The data contain fewer than 450,000 distinct CDR3 sequences, around 16% of them singletons. Time point given: newly diagnosed GD, antithyroid drugs for less than 3 months. Following extraction of RNA from PBMCs, that RNA was used to make the TCR library. The data were also submitted as part of a second study, on T cells in Graves' hyperthyroidism and ophthalmopathy.

The sequenced sample was peripheral blood mononuclear cells (PBMCs), obtained at new diagnosis, from a patient treated with antithyroid drugs. The receptors originated from a woman between 35 and 50 years old with Graves disease.

This clonotype was seen repeatedly, ten times or more. The chain combines TRBV12-3 or TRBV12-4 with TRBJ2-2, with D unresolved. The CDR3 consists of 13 residues. V lost 7 bases to trimming and J lost 6 bases, with 12 bases between them. CDR3 residues: CASTRLGAGELFF. The CDR3 DNA sequence: TGTGCCAGCACACGCCTAGGTGCCGGGGAGCTGTTTTTT.

V usage is TRBV3-1 and J usage is TRBJ2-5, with TRBD1 identical over 8 bases. Germline loops: CDR1 LGHDT, CDR2 YNNKEL (reference sequence). There are 16 residues in the CDR3. The ends lost 2 bases at V and 5 bases at J; junction bases unmatched: 10. CDR3 DNA sequence: TGTGCCAGCAGCCAACAGGGGGCGGGGCGGCGCGAGACCCAGTACTTC. Protein sequence: CASSQQGAGRRETQYF.

This clonotype was seen ten or more times. The chain uses TRBV28 and TRBJ1-6, with D perhaps TRBD1 (5 bases). The CDR3 runs to 11 residues. Germline values: CDR1 MDHEN, CDR2 SYDVKM. V lost 9 bases, J lost 19 bases, and 19 bases lay in between. The CDR3 DNA reads TGTGCCAGGACGGCCGGGACCCCCCGGCACTTT. Its translation is CARTAGTPRHF.

This clonotype occurred many times. The chain employs TRBV12-3 or TRBV12-4 and TRBJ2-5; 9 positions agree with TRBD2. V lost 5 bases and J lost 3; bases outside the gene matches: 13. CDR3 size: 17 residues. The CDR3 DNA reads as TGTGCCAGCAGTCCCACCCCCCGCGCGGGAGGGGAAGAGACCCAGTACTTC. Its protein is CASSPTPRAGGEETQYF.

This clonotype has ten or more counts. The chain links TRBV20-1 to TRBJ2-7; 12 bases fit TRBD2. The germline V gene has CDR1 DFQATT and CDR2 SNEGSKA (reference sequence). The CDR3 sequence is 14 residues long. V trimming: 6 bases; J trimming: 0 bases; junction bases outside the gene matches: 3. CDR3 nucleotide sequence: TGCAGTGCGGAGACTAGCGGGAGCTCCTACGAGCAGTACTTC. Translated: CSAETSGSSYEQYF.

The CDR3 region has the DNA TGTGCCAGTAGCGAACAGGGGGCAGGGTCACCCCTCCACTTT. Residues: CASSEQGAGSPLHF. The rearrangement links TRBV19 to TRBJ1-6; 9 positions match TRBD1. This CDR3 is 14 amino acids long. CDR1 LNHDA and CDR2 SQIVND come from the germline V gene (reference sequence). The ends lost 6 bases at V and 10 bases at J; junction bases unmatched: 7.

This clonotype was picked up many times. The V call is TRBV6-1, the J call TRBJ1-6; D remains unclear. V was trimmed by 5 bases and J by 0 bases, leaving 11 bases between them. Germline V lookup: CDR1 MNHNS, CDR2 SASEGT. The CDR3 extends over 16 amino acids. CDR3 nucleotide sequence: TGTGCCAGCAGTAAGGACGGGAGCTCCTATAATTCACCCCTCCACTTT. This gives the protein CASSKDGSSYNSPLHF.

This clonotype has a handful of counts. This chain joins TRBV20-1 and TRBJ2-6, with 9 bases identical to TRBD1. V dropped 6 bases and J dropped 0; count of bases not matched to a gene: 6. The CDR3 totals 16 residues. CDR1 and CDR2 from the germline V gene are DFQATT and SNEGSKA (reference sequence). The CDR3 nucleotides are TGCAGTGCAGGGACAGGGAGAGGCTCTGGGGCCAACGTCCTGACTTTC. Protein product: CSAGTGRGSGANVLTF.

For this clonotype: This may arise from a read error, as a much more abundant clone is one base away. The DNA is omitted, as the CDR3 cannot be located on it reliably, and the CDR3 follows TCRdb's listing. The rearrangement links TRBV28 to TRBJ1-5; the table's TRBD1 call for D was not verified on the DNA. Germline V lookup: CDR1 MDHEN, CDR2 SYDVKM. The CDR3 totals 15 residues, both ends included. This CDR3 is CASILEQGSNQPQHF.

This clonotype occurred many times. The chain carries TRBV6-1 and TRBJ2-7; 9 bases align to TRBD1. V shed 6 bases and J 2 bases; nucleotides not matched to a gene: 8. The germline gives CDR1 MNHNS, CDR2 SASEGT. This CDR3 comprises 15 residues. CDR3 amino acids: CASSRDREFPYEQYF. The CDR3 DNA sequence: TGTGCCAGCAGCAGGGACAGGGAATTTCCCTACGAGCAGTACTTC.

The rearrangement links TRBV11-2 to TRBJ1-2; 9 positions agree with TRBD1. Germline-derived CDR1 and CDR2 are SGHAT and FQNNGV. Trimming at V came to 5 bases and at J to 3 bases, leaving 10 bases not matched to a gene. CDR3 size: 16 residues. Here the CDR3 DNA reads TGTGCCAGCAGCCCCATCGCGACAGGGGGAGACTATGGCTACACCTTC. It codes for CASSPIATGGDYGYTF.

In this sample, this clonotype turned up many times. V gene TRBV12-3 or TRBV12-4 combines with J gene TRBJ2-1; D not resolved. CDR3 length equals 13 residues. The V end lost 5 bases, the J end lost 7 bases, and 12 bases lay between the germline ends. The CDR3 DNA is TGTGCCAGCAGTATGTCCACTGGTAATGAGCAGTTCTTC. Residues: CASSMSTGNEQFF.

The genes are TRBV5-5 and TRBJ2-3, with 7 positions matching TRBD2. The length of the CDR3 is 14 residues. CDR1 and CDR2 from the germline V gene are SGHKS and YYEKEE (reference sequence). The ends lost 4 bases at V and 3 bases at J; junction bases unmatched: 5. The CDR3 DNA follows: TGTGCCAGCAGCGGGAGCGGGATTACAGATACGCAGTATTTT. This sequence encodes CASSGSGITDTQYF.

The count of this clonotype is one. The chain couples TRBV20-1 to TRBJ2-1, with 9 bases lining up with TRBD1. The CDR3 is 15 amino acids. The germline CDR1 and CDR2 sequences are DFQATT and SNEGSKA (reference sequence). Trimming cost V 3 bases and J 5 bases; bases outside gene matches: 8. The CDR3 sequence: CSASPGTGKDNEQFF. Here the CDR3 DNA reads TGCAGTGCTAGTCCCGGGACAGGGAAAGACAATGAGCAGTTCTTC.

Ten or more counts support this clonotype. This chain connects TRBV9 to TRBJ1-4; the D is unclear. The CDR3 is 15 residues long. Per germline, CDR1 SGDLS and CDR2 YYNGEE. V gave up 0 bases and J gave up 7 bases, with 13 bases separating them. Here the CDR3 DNA reads TGTGCCAGCAGCGTAGTTCGGCTACCGGGTGAAAAACTGTTTTTT. Residues: CASSVVRLPGEKLFF. Looking up the rest from reference TRBV9 and TRBJ1-4 gives the full variable domain: DSGVTQTPKHLITATGQRVTLRCSPRSGDLSVYWYQQSLDQGLQFLIQYYNGEERAKGNILERFSAQQFPDLHSELNLSSLELGDSALYFCASSVVRLPGEKLFFGSGTQLSVL.

This clonotype was seen many times. The rearrangement joins TRBV12-5 to TRBJ1-1; no definite D call. The CDR3 has 15 amino acids. Germline lookup yields CDR1 LGHNT and CDR2 FRNRAP. The germline V and J ends were trimmed by 5 bases and 0 bases, with 13 bases remaining between them. The CDR3 DNA sequence: TGTGCTAGTGGTACCTTATTTGGTTTGAACACTGAAGCTTTCTTT. This codes for CASGTLFGLNTEAFF.

This clonotype was picked up many times. The CDR3 loop is CASSPRGWESYNEQFF. CDR3 nucleotides: TGTGCCAGCAGCCCACGCGGGTGGGAATCCTACAATGAGCAGTTCTTC. The rearrangement uses TRBV7-9 and TRBJ2-1; D is possibly TRBD2 (5 bases). This CDR3 comprises 16 residues. Germline assignment: CDR1 SEHNR and CDR2 FQNEAQ (reference sequence). Trimming removed 5 bases at V and 1 base at J, with 15 bases between.

Concerning this clonotype itself: A read error may be the cause here, since a much bigger clone is one base away. The chain joins TRBV12-3 or TRBV12-4 to TRBJ2-4, with D perhaps TRBD1 or TRBD2 (5 bases each). V lost 8 bases and J 13 bases, leaving 12 bases between the germline ends. This CDR3 contains 10 residues. The CDR3 region has the DNA TGTGCCAGCGGGGACGGAGAGCAGTACTTC. This gives the protein CASGDGEQYF.

This clonotype was recorded many times. The chain uses TRBV7-6 and TRBJ2-5, with D tentatively TRBD1 or TRBD2 (5 bases each). Germline V gene data show CDR1 as SGHVS and CDR2 as FNYEAQ. The CDR3 spans 14 residues. Trimming removed 2 bases at V and 5 bases at J, with 12 bases between. The chain's CDR3 is CASSLLGETETQYF. In nucleotides, the CDR3 is TGTGCCAGCAGCTTATTAGGGGAGACCGAGACCCAGTACTTC.

This clonotype was seen a handful of times. Since the CDR3 does not end with the conserved phenylalanine or tryptophan, this likely comes from a read error. The chain has TRBV12-3 or TRBV12-4 and TRBJ2-5; TRBD1 or TRBD2 may be the D gene (6 bases each). The CDR3 contains 14 residues. V was clipped by 6 bases and J by 2 bases, with 13 bases between them. CDR3 nucleotide sequence: TGTGCCAGCAGCCCTGGAGGGGGGCAAGAGACCCAGTACTCC. It yields the protein CASSPGGGQETQYS.

This clonotype has more than one count but fewer than ten. The genes are TRBV7-8 and TRBJ2-3, with TRBD2 matching 13 bases. Germline-derived CDR1 and CDR2 are SGHVS and FQNEAQ. V trimming: 5 bases; J trimming: 6 bases; junction bases outside the gene matches: 17. The CDR3 runs 19 residues. CDR3 DNA: TGTGCCAGCAGCCCAGACGTCGGACTAGCGGGAGACGAGGGGGATACGCAGTATTTT. It encodes CASSPDVGLAGDEGDTQYF.

To note about this clonotype: This sequence is one base from a far larger clone and is likely a read error. The CDR3 does not close with the conserved phenylalanine or tryptophan, likely indicating a read error. The V call is TRBV11-1, the J call TRBJ2-1; D gene unclear. TRBJ2-5 explains the end of the DNA better; the J call may be wrong. Germline CDR1 SGHAT, CDR2 FQDESV (reference sequence). This CDR3 region has 16 residues. The CDR3 region has the DNA TGTGCCAGCAGCTTAGGACAAGTGGCGGTCCAAGAGACCCAGTACTTG. Translated: CASSLGQVAVQETQYL.

The table lists this clonotype with a few counts. The chain couples TRBV20-1 to TRBJ1-1, with a tentative D call TRBD1 (5 bases). Germline CDR1 is DFQATT and CDR2 is SNEGSKA (reference sequence). The CDR3 runs to 13 residues. The V end lost 4 bases, the J end lost 1 base, and 10 bases lay between the germline ends. This chain's CDR3 is CSATRTGNTEAFF. In nucleotides, the CDR3 is TGCAGTGCTACACGCACAGGGAACACTGAAGCTTTCTTT.